This is a list of T cell receptor beta chains from one sample in a study of T cell changes during pregnancy in multiple sclerosis. TCRdb's copy holds only in-frame clones and misses some; the assay was immunoSEQ multiplex PCR. The data hold roughly 24,000 clones, with 85% to 90% observed a single time. The specimen was CD8+ T cells from peripheral blood mononuclear cells, collected before pregnancy. These receptors originate from a female donor with multiple sclerosis, enrolled in a pregnancy study. The CDR3 runs from the conserved cysteine through the conserved F or W. The D gene is left open where the match is weak. A row's size may be missing; if present it is once, few, many or a size class.

>TRBV5-4|few|TRBD1|TRBJ2-7
TGTGCCAGCAGCTTGGGTCAGGGGGCGAACGAGCAGTACTTC
CASSLGQGANEQYF
>TRBV28|NA|TRBD2|TRBJ2-3
TGTGCCAGCAGTTGGGGACTAGCGGGGACTAGCACAGATACGCAGTATTTT
CASSWGLAGTSTDTQYF
>TRBV4-1|NA|TRBD2|TRBJ2-3
TGCGCCAGCAGCCAAGAGGGATCAACTCTAGCGGGAGTGTATTTT
CASSQEGSTLAGVYF
>TRBV5-1|NA|NA|TRBJ2-1
TGCGCCAGCAGCTTGTGGTGGGCGGGATTGCGGTTCTTC
CASSLWWAGLRFF
>TRBV29-1|NA|TRBD1|TRBJ1-1
TGCAGCGTTGACTCGACAGGGGGACTCACTGAAGCTTTCTTT
CSVDSTGGLTEAFF
>TRBV7-9|NA|TRBD1|TRBJ2-1
TGTGCCAGCAGCTTAGCGCCAAGGACAGGTACCGTGCAGTTCTTC
CASSLAPRTGTVQFF
>TRBV4-2|NA|NA|TRBJ1-1
TGTGCCAGCAGCCAAGCCGGTGGGGCGGTGGCTGAAGCTTTCTTT
CASSQAGGAVAEAFF
>TRBV7-9|NA|TRBD2|TRBJ2-4
TGTGCCAGCAGCACCTTAGCGGGAGTGGCCAAAAACATTCAGTACTTC
CASSTLAGVAKNIQYF
>TRBV28|NA|TRBD1|TRBJ1-4
TGTGCCAGCAGTTCCTCTATAATTGACAGGGATGATGAAAAACTGTTTTTT
CASSSSIIDRDDEKLFF
>TRBV28|few|TRBD2|TRBJ2-5
TGTGCCAGCAGTTTAAGCGAGCGGGAGGTTTGGACCCAGTACTTC
CASSLSEREVWTQYF
>TRBV6-6|NA|NA|TRBJ1-2
TGTGCCAGCAGTCCTCCAGGGTTCTATGGCTACACCTTC
CASSPPGFYGYTF
>TRBV7-9|NA|TRBD1|TRBJ2-3
TGTGCCAGCAGCTCCACTCGGGTTCAGCCGGGACAGGCCACAGATACGCAGTATTTT
CASSSTRVQPGQATDTQYF
>TRBV5-1|NA|TRBD1|TRBJ1-4
TGCGCCAGCAGCTCCAGGGGGTTTAGTGAAAAACTGTTTTTT
CASSSRGFSEKLFF
>TRBV6-6|NA|TRBD1|TRBJ2-7
TGTGCCAGCAGTGGGACAGGACGTTACGAGCAGTACTTC
CASSGTGRYEQYF